Described below is a single T cell receptor beta chain sequence and its context. This entry belongs to a study of T cell changes during pregnancy in multiple sclerosis. Repertoires were generated with immunoSEQ multiplex PCR, while TCRdb's copy carries only in-frame clones and drops some. The sample has about 36,000 clones; about 91% are singletons. Trimming cost V 4 bases and J 6 bases; bases outside gene matches: 4. This CDR3 has 14 amino acids. In germline, CDR1 is SGHRS, CDR2 YFSETQ. The sequence was obtained from a female donor with multiple sclerosis, enrolled in a pregnancy study. The material was CD4+ T cells from peripheral blood mononuclear cells, obtained after pregnancy. The V gene is TRBV5-1, the J gene TRBJ1-6; 7 bases are shared with TRBD1. The CDR3 DNA reads as TGCGCCAGCAGCCAAGGGACAGTTAATTCACCCCTCCACTTT. Residues: CASSQGTVNSPLHF.